Listed here is a single TCR beta chain. What it recognizes is unknown. This sample was taken from a study of graft-versus-host responses after intestinal transplantation. V shed 1 base and J shed 4 bases, with 5 bases lying between them. CDR3 size: 13 residues. Germline V gene data show CDR1 as SNHLY and CDR2 as FYNNEI. Method: immunoSEQ multiplex PCR; TCRdb's copy keeps in-frame clones and lacks some. The table records roughly 120,000 clones, 85% to 95% of them present only once. The clonotype originates from a human donor who received an intestinal transplant. The sample here was unstimulated CD8+ T cells sorted from spleen or lymph node cells, taken before intestinal transplant. The chain is built from TRBV2 and TRBJ2-1, with a tentative D call TRBD2 (5 bases). The chain's CDR3 is CASSEGRYNEQFF. The CDR3 DNA reads as TGTGCCAGCAGTGAAGGGAGGTACAATGAGCAGTTCTTC.